This TCR beta chain was recorded in a study of STAT3 mutations in large granular lymphocyte leukemia. The overall study: More than half of T-LGLL patients received immunosuppressive therapy. Findings of the study overall: In T-cell large granular lymphocyte leukemia, about half of patients showed multiple immunodominant subclonotypes. Clonal expansion was inferred from other time points because no sample existed at each clone's first appearance.

Average productive template count per sample was 35,000 to 50,000. The repertoire was sequenced with immunoSEQ multiplex PCR; TCRdb's copy has only in-frame clones and lacks some. Counted here are around 1,300 clones, 65% to 75% occurring once; the ten biggest clones make up about a tenth. With respect to this clone: Antigen unknown.

What was sequenced was peripheral blood mononuclear cells. The receptor was derived from a woman aged 70-85 years with T-cell large granular lymphocyte leukemia. Some clones in this sample may be carry-over from other donors' samples.

This CDR3 is CASRVGTAGPEAFF. Written as DNA, the CDR3 is TGTGCCAGCAGGGTGGGGACGGCAGGTCCTGAAGCTTTCTTT. The V call is TRBV7-9, the J call TRBJ1-1; D perhaps matches TRBD1 (5 bases). With 6 bases removed from V and 6 bases from J, the gap between germline ends came to 17 bases. Germline V gene data show CDR1 as SEHNR and CDR2 as FQNEAQ (reference sequence). This CDR3 is built from 14 residues. Full variable domain (rest looked up from reference TRBV7-9 and TRBJ1-1): DTGVSQNPRHKITKRGQNVTFRCDPISEHNRLYWYRQTLGQGPEFLTYFQNEAQLEKSRLLSDRFSAERPKGSFSTLEIQRTEQGDSAMYLCASRVGTAGPEAFFGQGTRLTVV.